This TCR beta chain was documented in a study of T cells expressing NK-cell markers. Study-level background: The authors derived TCR beta repertoires from sorted CD3+CD56+NKG2C+, CD3+CD56+NKG2C- and CD3+CD56-NKG2C+ T cells.

This CDR3 is built from 16 residues. Germline lookup yields CDR1 MNHNS and CDR2 SASEGT. TCRdb reprocessed the 5' RACE reads, keeping one entry per CDR3 protein, no DNA. This sample's table reports about 550,000 distinct CDR3 sequences. V is TRBV6-1 and J is TRBJ2-1; lacking DNA, the TRBD1 call made by TCRdb goes unchecked. The sample consisted of blood T cells: a sorted CD56 or NKG2C T cell subset, CD4+ or CD8+ T cells, or bulk PBMC T cells (not recorded which). This sequence originates from a man aged 18 to 29 in good health. The CDR3 is CASSEAVQGPYNEQFF.